This T cell receptor beta chain is from a study of cytomegalovirus exposure and HLA in healthy donors. Broader study findings: In a later analysis, the majority of CMV-associated beta chains seemingly showed HLA restriction. In a later analysis, a genetic analysis reported fewer productive-TCR N-insertions in an Asian-associated ancestry cluster than the cohort average. Likely technical artifact: a cluster of highly shared sequence variants.

Those who donated were healthy bone marrow donors. The primer mix had 60 Vbeta and 13 Jbeta primers. Measured with immunoSEQ multiplex PCR; TCRdb has only the in-frame clones, and not every one. Here the sample spans around 230,000 clones, over 75% being singletons. As for this clone: Antigen specificity is unknown.

The CDR3 loop spans 13 amino acids. Trimming shortened V by 9 bases and J by 1 base, and 9 bases separated the two germline ends. Per germline, CDR1 MNHNS and CDR2 SASEGT. Sequencing input: PBMCs. The TCR was taken from a male donor in good health and CMV-seronegative. The chain is built from TRBV6-1 and TRBJ2-2; possible D gene TRBD1, 5 bases. Here the CDR3 DNA reads TGTGCCAGTAGTACAGGGAACACCGGGGAGCTGTTTTTT. Translation: CASSTGNTGELFF.